One and the same sample provided the 8 T cell receptor beta chains below, sequenced in a study of human CD4 T cells and Enterobacteriaceae. Sorting took every CD4+ cell except CD45RA+CCR7+CD95- naive cells, reaching over 95% purity. Sequenced by immunoSEQ multiplex PCR; TCRdb stores in-frame clones only, minus some. Of 25,000 to 30,000 clones listed, 70% to 85% are singletons. Material: memory CD4+ T cells from blood. The receptors were gathered from a human donor in good health.

The chain recombines TRBV28 with TRBJ2-7, with D uncertain. Germline V CDR1 and CDR2: MDHEN, SYDVKM. The V end lost 5 bases, the J end lost 2 bases, and 19 bases lay between the germline ends. The CDR3 loop spans 16 amino acids. The CDR3 loop is CASSAPRVSDPYEQYF. The CDR3 coding sequence is TGTGCCAGCAGTGCTCCCCGGGTCTCGGACCCCTACGAGCAGTACTTC. Filled out from reference TRBV28 and TRBJ2-7, the complete variable domain reads DVKVTQSSRYLVKRTGEKVFLECVQDMDHENMFWYRQDPGLGLRLIYFSYDVKMKEKGDIPEGYSVSREKKERFSLILESASTNQTSMYLCASSAPRVSDPYEQYFGPGTRLTVT.

Points on this clone: Within the sample, other DNA sequences also encode this same CDR3. V gene TRBV11-1 combines with J gene TRBJ2-2, with TRBD2 matching over 8 bases. The V gene end was trimmed by 1 base and the J gene end by 6 bases; junction bases not matched to a gene: 4. The CDR3 sequence is 15 residues long. Germline V lookup: CDR1 SGHAT, CDR2 FQDESV (reference sequence). The CDR3, as DNA: TGTGCCAGCAGCTTAGTTTCTAGCGGGCCCGGGGAGCTGTTTTTT. Its translation is CASSLVSSGPGELFF.

This chain uses TRBV5-1 with TRBJ1-2; tentative D call: TRBD1 (5 bases). CDR1 is SGHRS and CDR2 is YFSETQ in the germline V gene. Trimming shortened V by 0 bases and J by 0 bases, and 9 bases separated the two germline ends. CDR3 size: 15 residues. The CDR3 DNA sequence: TGCGCCAGCAGCTTGGTGGAGGGGCCTAACTATGGCTACACCTTC. It is translated as CASSLVEGPNYGYTF.

The chain joins TRBV11-3 to TRBJ2-7; 10 nucleotides agree with TRBD1. With 1 base clipped from V and 3 bases from J, the junction kept 0 bases outside the gene matches. Germline values: CDR1 SGHNT, CDR2 YENEEA. The CDR3 consists of 14 residues. The CDR3 DNA sequence: TGTGCCAGCAGCTTAGGGACAGGGGGCTACGAGCAGTACTTC. As protein: CASSLGTGGYEQYF.

The chain recombines TRBV5-1 with TRBJ2-6; possible D gene TRBD1, 5 bases. The CDR3 has 17 residues. Trimming cost V 5 bases and J 8 bases, with 23 bases left between them. Germline CDR1 SGHRS, CDR2 YFSETQ. Here the CDR3 DNA reads TGCGCCAGCAGTGCTGTCTTGAACTCTGGGGCGACCAACGTCCTGACTTTC. Protein: CASSAVLNSGATNVLTF.

The chain links TRBV19 to TRBJ1-5; no definite D call. The CDR3 is 15 residues long. Trimming removed 2 bases at V and 0 bases at J, with 8 bases between. From germline, CDR1 is LNHDA and CDR2 SQIVND (reference sequence). In nucleotides, the CDR3 is TGTGCCAGTAGTATACTCCTTCATAGCAATCAGCCCCAGCATTTT. Its protein is CASSILLHSNQPQHF.

This rearrangement joins TRBV5-1 to TRBJ2-7, with 9 bases aligning to TRBD1. CDR3 length: 16 amino acids. The ends lost 3 bases at V and 5 bases at J; junction bases unmatched: 12. The germline CDR1 and CDR2 sequences are SGHRS and YFSETQ. CDR3: CASSWTGTGLGDEQYF. The CDR3 coding sequence is TGCGCCAGCAGCTGGACCGGGACAGGGCTCGGGGACGAGCAGTACTTC.

V gene TRBV9 combines with J gene TRBJ2-1; D is perhaps TRBD2 (5 bases). The CDR3 extends over 13 amino acids. V lost 2 bases, J lost 9 bases, and 12 bases lay in between. CDR1 is SGDLS and CDR2 is YYNGEE in the germline V gene. The CDR3 spells CASSVVGAGEQFF. CDR3 nucleotide sequence: TGTGCCAGCAGCGTGGTGGGAGCTGGTGAGCAGTTCTTC.